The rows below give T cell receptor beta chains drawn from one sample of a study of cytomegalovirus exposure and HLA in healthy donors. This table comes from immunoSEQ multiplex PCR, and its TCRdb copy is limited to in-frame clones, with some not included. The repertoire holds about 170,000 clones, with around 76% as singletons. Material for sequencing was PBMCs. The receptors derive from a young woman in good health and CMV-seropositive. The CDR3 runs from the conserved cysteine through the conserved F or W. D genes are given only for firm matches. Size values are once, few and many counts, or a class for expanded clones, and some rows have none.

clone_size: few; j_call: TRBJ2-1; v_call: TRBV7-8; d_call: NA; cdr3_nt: TGTGCCAGCAGCTTAGGGTTAACAGGGAGTGAGCAGTTCTTC; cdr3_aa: CASSLGLTGSEQFF
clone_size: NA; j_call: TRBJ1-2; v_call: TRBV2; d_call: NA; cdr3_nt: TGTGCCAGCACGGTGGGGGGGCTAGGCTACACCTTC; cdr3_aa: CASTVGGLGYTF
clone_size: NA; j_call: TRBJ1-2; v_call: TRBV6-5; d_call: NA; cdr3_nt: TGTGCCAGCAGTGGGGGGTATAACTATGGCTACACCTTC; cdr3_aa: CASSGGYNYGYTF
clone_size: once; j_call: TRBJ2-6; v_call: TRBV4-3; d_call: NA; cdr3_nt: TGCGCCAGTTCAGTCTCTGGGGCCAACGTCCTGACTTTC; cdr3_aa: CASSVSGANVLTF
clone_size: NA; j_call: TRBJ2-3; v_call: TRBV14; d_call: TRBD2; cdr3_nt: TGTGCCAGCAGCCAAGATACACTAGCGGGAGATACGCAGTATTTT; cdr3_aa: CASSQDTLAGDTQYF
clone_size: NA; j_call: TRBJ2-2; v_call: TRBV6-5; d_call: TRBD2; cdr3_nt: TGTGCCAGCTCAACCGGGACTACCCCCATTGGGGAGCTGTTTTTT; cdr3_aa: CASSTGTTPIGELFF
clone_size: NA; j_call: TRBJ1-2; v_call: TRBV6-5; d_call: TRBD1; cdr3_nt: TGTGCCAGCAGTTACTCGGGACAGGGGGCTTTCTATGGCTACACCTTC; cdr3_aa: CASSYSGQGAFYGYTF
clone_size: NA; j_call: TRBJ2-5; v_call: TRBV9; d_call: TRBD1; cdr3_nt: TGTGCCAGCAGCGGACGGGGGACAGGGGTAGGAGAGACCCAGTACTTC; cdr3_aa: CASSGRGTGVGETQYF
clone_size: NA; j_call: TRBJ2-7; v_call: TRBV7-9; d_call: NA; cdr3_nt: TGTGCCAGCAGCTCACCCTTCTACGAGCAGTACTTC; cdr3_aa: CASSSPFYEQYF
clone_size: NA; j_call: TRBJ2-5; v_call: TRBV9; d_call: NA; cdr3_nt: TGTGCCAGCAGCGCGCGCCAAGACAGCCTCCAAGAGACCCAGTACTTC; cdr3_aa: CASSARQDSLQETQYF
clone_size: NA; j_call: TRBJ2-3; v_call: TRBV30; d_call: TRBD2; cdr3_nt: TGTGCCTGGAGTTATGGACTAGCGGGAAGCACAGATACGCAGTATTTT; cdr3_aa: CAWSYGLAGSTDTQYF
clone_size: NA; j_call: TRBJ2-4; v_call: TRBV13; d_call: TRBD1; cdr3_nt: TGTGCCAGCAGCTTAACCCGGGGACAGGGGGCAGCCAAAAACATTCAGTACTTT; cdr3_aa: CASSLTRGQGAAKNIQYF
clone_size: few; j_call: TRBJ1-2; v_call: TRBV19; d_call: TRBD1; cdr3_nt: TGTGCCAGTAGTATAGTCGCGGACAGGGGTGATGGCTACACCTTC; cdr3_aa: CASSIVADRGDGYTF
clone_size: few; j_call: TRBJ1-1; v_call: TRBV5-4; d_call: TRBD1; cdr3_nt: TGTGCCAGCAGCTTTTCCGGGACAGGGGCTTTAGGAGGGGCTTTCTTT; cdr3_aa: CASSFSGTGALGGAFF
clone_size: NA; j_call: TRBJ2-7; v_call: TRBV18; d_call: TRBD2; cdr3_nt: TGTGCCAGCTCACCGCGGACTAGCGGGAGCTACGAGCAGTACTTC; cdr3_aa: CASSPRTSGSYEQYF
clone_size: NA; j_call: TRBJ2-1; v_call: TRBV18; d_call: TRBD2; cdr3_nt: TGTGCCAGCTCACCCCTAGCGGGAGATAGAAATGAGCAGTTCTTC; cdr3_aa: CASSPLAGDRNEQFF
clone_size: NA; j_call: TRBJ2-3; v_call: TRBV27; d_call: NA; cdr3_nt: TGTGCCAGCAGTTTAAGGGGGATCACAGATACGCAGTATTTT; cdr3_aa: CASSLRGITDTQYF
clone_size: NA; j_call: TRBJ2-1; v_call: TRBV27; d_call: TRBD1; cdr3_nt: TGTGCCAGCAGTGCGACAGGGAATGAGCAGTTCTTC; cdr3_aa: CASSATGNEQFF
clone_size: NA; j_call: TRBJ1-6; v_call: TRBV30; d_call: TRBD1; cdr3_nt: TGTGCCTGGAGAGTACTGGGCCTTAGGACAGGGGATAATTCACCCCTCCACTTT; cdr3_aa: CAWRVLGLRTGDNSPLHF
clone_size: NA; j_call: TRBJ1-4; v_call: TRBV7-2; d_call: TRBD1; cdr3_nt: TGTGCCAGCAGACAGGGGTTAAATGAAAAACTGTTTTTT; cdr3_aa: CASRQGLNEKLFF
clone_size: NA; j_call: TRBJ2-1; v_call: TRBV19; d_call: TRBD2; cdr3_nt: TGTGCCAGTAGTATAAGTTGGCTAGCGGCTTACAATGAGCAGTTCTTC; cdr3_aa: CASSISWLAAYNEQFF
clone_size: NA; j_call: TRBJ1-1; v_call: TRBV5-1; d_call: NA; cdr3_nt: TGCGCCAGCAGCTTGAAGGGGGAGAACACTGAAGCTTTCTTT; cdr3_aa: CASSLKGENTEAFF
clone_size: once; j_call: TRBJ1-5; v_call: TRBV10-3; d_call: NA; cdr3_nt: TGTGCCATCAGTAAAGACGGGTGGGGCAATCAGCCCCAGCATTTT; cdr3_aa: CAISKDGWGNQPQHF
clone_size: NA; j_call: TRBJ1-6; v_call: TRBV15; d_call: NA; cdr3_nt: TGTGCCACCAGCAGAGATCAAGGGGGAGATTCACCCCTCCACTTT; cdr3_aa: CATSRDQGGDSPLHF